The 25 T cell receptor beta chains below were found in one sample sequenced in a study of blood T cell repertoires in COVID-19. Produced via immunoSEQ multiplex PCR; TCRdb's table is partial and in-frame only. Among 250,000 to 400,000 clones listed, 70% to 90% were seen once. The sequenced material came from peripheral blood. The source of these receptors is a woman younger than 45 with COVID-19, enrolled during active disease.

Only a few counts were recorded for this clone. V is TRBV5-6 and J is TRBJ2-3; 7 nucleotides match TRBD2. The CDR3 runs 15 residues. V shed 2 bases, J shed 3 bases, and the junction held 6 bases outside the gene matches. Germline V CDR1 and CDR2: SGHDT, YYEEEE. This CDR3 is CASSLPAGRTDTQYF. CDR3 in DNA: TGTGCCAGCAGCTTACCAGCGGGGAGGACAGATACGCAGTATTTT. The full variable domain, in which reference TRBV5-6 and TRBJ2-3 provide the parts outside the CDR3, is DAGVTQSPTHLIKTRGQQVTLRCSPKSGHDTVSWYQQALGQGPQFIFQYYEEEERQRGNFPDRFSGHQFPNYSSELNVNALLLGDSALYLCASSLPAGRTDTQYFGPGTRLTVL.

The chain is built from TRBV29-1 and TRBJ2-3, with 9 bases aligning to TRBD2. The CDR3 contains 16 residues. Germline CDR1 SQVTM, CDR2 ANQGSEA. J lost 8 bases, V lost 0 bases, and 12 bases had no gene match. The CDR3 loop is CSVEDRLAAGLGTQYF. In nucleotides, the CDR3 is TGCAGCGTTGAAGATCGACTAGCGGCGGGGTTAGGTACGCAGTATTTT.

The chain recombines TRBV27 with TRBJ1-2, with D possibly matching TRBD1 (5 bases). Trimming removed 8 bases from V and 3 bases from J, with 10 bases in between. The CDR3 runs 12 residues. Looked up from germline, CDR1 is MNHEY and CDR2 is SMNVEV (reference sequence). CDR3 residues: CASWATDYGYTF. The CDR3 DNA reads as TGTGCCAGCTGGGCGACAGACTATGGCTACACCTTC.

The rearrangement links TRBV15 to TRBJ1-1, with 7 bases matching TRBD1. Germline CDR1 is LNHNV and CDR2 is YYDKDF (reference sequence). CDR3 length equals 18 residues. Trimming cost V 2 bases and J 7 bases; bases outside gene matches: 19. CDR3 loop: CATSRSIRDRKSLDEAFF. In DNA, the CDR3 is TGTGCCACCAGCAGATCCATCCGGGACAGAAAAAGTCTGGATGAAGCTTTCTTT.

The chain combines TRBV5-6 with TRBJ2-1; D is perhaps TRBD1 (6 bases). CDR3 length equals 14 residues. Per germline, CDR1 SGHDT and CDR2 YYEEEE. Trimming cost V 7 bases and J 4 bases, with 15 bases left between them. CDR3 in DNA: TGTGCCAGCGGCGTGGGGGCCGGATACAATGAGCAGTTCTTC. Translation: CASGVGAGYNEQFF.

This chain links TRBV7-3 with TRBJ1-1, with D maybe TRBD1 (6 bases). The V gene's germline CDR1 is SGHTA and CDR2 FQGTGA. This CDR3 comprises 13 residues. Trimming took 4 bases from V and 10 from J, leaving 16 bases between them. This CDR3 reads CASSSDSSSRAFF. The CDR3 DNA reads TGTGCCAGCAGCTCGGACAGCTCTTCGCGAGCTTTCTTT.

For the CDR3, the DNA is TGTGCCAGCAGAACAGGGTACACCACTGAAGCTTTCTTT. As protein: CASRTGYTTEAFF. This chain connects TRBV6-5 to TRBJ1-1; D is perhaps TRBD1 (6 bases). Germline CDR1 reads MNHEY; CDR2 reads SVGAGI. The CDR3 consists of 13 residues. Trimming removed 6 bases at V and 4 bases at J, with 12 bases between.

The CDR3 DNA reads as TGTGCCTCCTGGGACAGGTCTCGCGGCTACACCTTC. Amino acid sequence: CASWDRSRGYTF. This rearrangement joins TRBV19 to TRBJ1-2; TRBD1 matches at 8 bases. The trim removed 11 bases at V and 8 bases at J, leaving 10 bases unmatched. Germline V gene sequence: CDR1 LNHDA, CDR2 SQIVND (reference sequence). This CDR3 has 12 amino acids. The whole variable domain, remainder taken from reference TRBV19 and TRBJ1-2, is DGGITQSPKYLFRKEGQNVTLSCEQNLNHDAMYWYRQDPGQGLRLIYYSQIVNDFQKGDIAEGYSVSREKKESFPLTVTSAQKNPTAFYLCASWDRSRGYTFGSGTRLTVV.

The chain recombines TRBV6-1 with TRBJ1-2, with TRBD1 matching 7 bases. The CDR3 runs 13 residues. The V segment lost 3 bases and the J segment 8 bases; nucleotides outside the gene matches: 6. Per germline, CDR1 MNHNS and CDR2 SASEGT. The CDR3 sequence is CASSETGPGGYTF. The DNA of the CDR3 is TGTGCCAGCAGTGAGACAGGGCCTGGAGGCTACACCTTC.

The chain links TRBV28 to TRBJ1-3, with D possibly matching TRBD1 (6 bases). V gave up 4 bases and J gave up 3 bases, with 13 bases separating them. CDR1 and CDR2 from the germline V gene are MDHEN and SYDVKM. CDR3 length: 15 amino acids. The chain's CDR3 is CASSSGVRRGNTIYF. The DNA of the CDR3 is TGTGCCAGCAGTTCAGGGGTGAGACGTGGAAACACCATATATTTT.

The V gene is TRBV6-5, the J gene TRBJ2-7; 12 positions agree with TRBD2. CDR1 and CDR2 from the germline V gene are MNHEY and SVGAGI. The length of the CDR3 is 15 residues. The V gene end was trimmed by 4 bases and the J gene end by 2 bases; junction bases not matched to a gene: 3. The CDR3 DNA follows: TGTGCCAGCAGTTCTCGACTAGCGGGGGCCTACGAGCAGTACTTC. Translation: CASSSRLAGAYEQYF.

DNA for the CDR3: TGTGCCAGCAGCTTCACCGGGACTAGCGGGAGCACAGATACGCAGTATTTT. Translated: CASSFTGTSGSTDTQYF. The J gene is TRBJ2-3, the V gene TRBV7-2, with TRBD2 matching 12 bases. CDR1 is SGHTA and CDR2 is FQGNSA in the germline V gene. V trimming: 3 bases; J trimming: 0 bases; junction bases outside the gene matches: 4. The CDR3 sequence is 17 residues long.

The chain employs TRBV10-1 and TRBJ2-2; 13 bases match TRBD2. The junction had 7 bases not matched to a gene; V was cut back by 8 bases and J by 7 bases. The CDR3 loop spans 15 amino acids. The V gene's germline CDR1 is WNHNN and CDR2 SYGVQD (reference sequence). Here the CDR3 reads CASQTSGGPGGELFF. DNA of the CDR3: TGCGCCAGCCAGACTAGCGGGGGGCCCGGCGGGGAGCTGTTTTTT.

The rearrangement joins TRBV2 to TRBJ2-7; D unresolved. Trimming left V 7 bases short and J 1 base short, with 5 bases between. The CDR3 is 11 residues long. Germline V CDR1 and CDR2: SNHLY, FYNNEI. The CDR3 DNA follows: TGTGCCAGCAAACAATCCTACGAGCAGTACGTC. Its protein is CASKQSYEQYV.

The chain employs TRBV11-3 and TRBJ2-3; D ambiguous. The V gene lost 5 bases and the J gene lost 6 bases, with 9 bases spanning the gap. This CDR3 region has 12 residues. CDR1 is SGHNT and CDR2 is YENEEA in the germline V gene. The CDR3 region is CASSPSSDTQYF. The CDR3 DNA sequence: TGTGCCAGCAGCCCCTCGTCGGATACGCAGTATTTT.

This chain connects TRBV3-1 (or the pseudogene TRBV3-2) to TRBJ2-5; D gene unclear. Germline loops: CDR1 LGHDT, CDR2 YNNKEL (reference sequence). Trimming removed 3 bases at V and 5 bases at J, with 4 bases between. This CDR3 is built from 11 residues. CDR3 amino acids: CASSQAETQYF. In DNA, the CDR3 is TGTGCCAGCAGCCAGGCCGAGACCCAGTACTTC.

This clone showed up just a few times. The chain couples TRBV5-1 to TRBJ1-2; possibly TRBD1 for D (6 bases). Germline CDR1 and CDR2: SGHRS and YFSETQ. There are 12 residues in the CDR3. V was cut by 6 bases and J by 7 bases, with 13 bases left in between. The CDR3 region has the DNA TGCGCCAGCAAAGTTGGGGGCTCTGGCTACACCTTC. This sequence encodes CASKVGGSGYTF.

The J gene is TRBJ2-4, the V gene TRBV3-1 (or the pseudogene TRBV3-2); 10 nucleotides match TRBD2. The J segment lost 3 bases and the V segment lost 5 bases, leaving 1 base of the junction unmatched. The CDR3 is made up of 14 amino acids. Per the germline V gene, CDR1 is LGHDT and CDR2 is YNNKEL (reference sequence). CDR3 in DNA: TGTGCCAGCAGCGAGCGGGGGGGCAAAAACATTCAGTACTTC. Amino acids: CASSERGGKNIQYF.

This clone has a single count. The rearrangement uses TRBV13 and TRBJ1-2; TRBD1 is a possible D gene (5 bases). This CDR3 is built from 14 residues. V was trimmed by 6 bases and J by 5 bases, leaving 16 bases between them. CDR1 PRHDT and CDR2 FYEKMQ come from the germline V gene (reference sequence). CDR3 amino acids: CASRQGGGRYGYTF. The CDR3, as DNA: TGTGCCAGCAGGCAAGGTGGGGGGAGATATGGCTACACCTTC. The whole variable domain, filled in from reference TRBV13 and TRBJ1-2, reads AAGVIQSPRHLIKEKRETATLKCYPIPRHDTVYWYQQGPGQDPQFLISFYEKMQSDKGSIPDRFSAQQFSDYHSELNMSSLELGDSALYFCASRQGGGRYGYTFGSGTRLTVV.

This chain connects TRBV10-2 to TRBJ1-2; perhaps TRBD1 as D (5 bases). Per the germline V gene, CDR1 is WSHSY and CDR2 is SAAADI. The V end was cut by 7 bases, the J end by 2 bases, with 14 bases between. This CDR3 is built from 14 residues. CDR3 bases: TGCGCCAGCACACCCTCCAGGACAAACTATGGCTACACCTTC. Translating gives CASTPSRTNYGYTF.

This clone was detected only once. The chain has TRBV4-2 and TRBJ2-7; 7 nucleotides agree with TRBD2. The CDR3 extends over 16 amino acids. J was trimmed by 3 bases and V by 1 base; bases with no gene match: 9. Germline V gene data show CDR1 as LGHNA and CDR2 as YNFKEQ. The CDR3 protein is CASSQVGGRGGYEQYF. The CDR3 DNA reads TGTGCCAGCAGCCAAGTTGGGGGTCGCGGGGGCTACGAGCAGTACTTC.

The chain recombines TRBV19 with TRBJ1-4; TRBD1 agrees at 9 bases. The CDR3 extends over 14 amino acids. V gave up 6 bases and J gave up 4 bases; unmatched junction bases: 3. The germline gives CDR1 LNHDA, CDR2 SQIVND (reference sequence). CDR3 sequence (DNA): TGTGCCAGTAGCGACAGGGGGAATAATGAAAAACTGTTTTTT. This sequence encodes CASSDRGNNEKLFF.

This clone was found once. The chain joins TRBV18 to TRBJ2-7, with D uncertain. V gave up 5 bases and J gave up 2 bases, with 10 bases separating them. This CDR3 region has 13 residues. Germline V gene lookup returns CDR1 KGHSH and CDR2 LQKENI. In DNA form, the CDR3 reads TGTGCCAGCTCAGAAGACTCCCCCTACGAGCAGTACGTC. Its translation: CASSEDSPYEQYV.

In this sample, this clone turned up once. V and J are TRBV6-5 and TRBJ1-5; 8 bases align to TRBD1. Losses at the gene ends were 6 bases for V and 6 bases for J; bases not matched to a gene: 7. CDR1 is MNHEY and CDR2 is SVGAGI in the germline V gene. The CDR3 covers 14 residues. CDR3: CASRKTGESQPQHF. The CDR3 nucleotides read TGTGCCAGCAGAAAGACAGGGGAGAGTCAGCCCCAGCATTTT.

The rearrangement joins TRBV7-8 to TRBJ2-5, with D tentatively TRBD1 (6 bases). Germline V gene sequence: CDR1 SGHVS, CDR2 FQNEAQ. The CDR3 runs to 13 residues. Trimming stripped 5 bases from V and 1 base from J, with 8 bases between. The CDR3 loop is CASSRGTQETQYF. The CDR3 DNA is TGTGCCAGCAGCAGGGGGACCCAAGAGACCCAGTACTTC.